This T cell receptor beta chain was recovered during a study of regulatory T cells in long-lasting Graves disease. In its sample, this clonotype was seen many times. In building TCR beta libraries, iRepertoire HTBI primers were used together with Arm-PCR of CDR3 regions. TCRdb processed the multiplex PCR reads anew with MiXCR; each CDR3 protein has one entry. The sample has roughly 400,000 distinct CDR3 sequences; around 20% are singletons. Described time point: persistent/refractory GD, antithyroid drugs over 5 years with positive TRAb. From RNA extracted from PBMCs, the TCR library was made. The CDR3 runs to 13 residues. The V gene end was trimmed by 6 bases and the J gene end by 6 bases; junction bases not matched to a gene: 6.

The sequence was obtained from a female donor with Graves disease. Source: peripheral blood mononuclear cells (PBMCs), taken when the disease was refractory, from a patient treated with antithyroid drugs. The chain recombines TRBV12-3 or TRBV12-4 with TRBJ2-5, with TRBD1 matching 8 bases. CDR3: CASRAGGSKTQYF. The CDR3 nucleotides read TGTGCCAGCAGGGCAGGGGGCTCGAAGACCCAGTACTTC.